This T cell receptor beta chain appears in the sequencing data of a study of blood T cell repertoires in COVID-19. Study-level background: PBMCs, B-cell-depleted T cells, or T cells provided the cDNA or gDNA that made up the material.

This CDR3 comprises 16 residues. The germline V gene encodes CDR1 SGDLS and CDR2 YYNGEE. V lost 1 base and J 6 bases, leaving 14 bases between the germline ends. Original methodology: Amplification with reference gene primers provided the estimates of nucleated cell counts. TCRdb's copy holds only in-frame clones and misses some; the assay was immunoSEQ multiplex PCR. The V and J calls and the clone size are those of that table, but D and trimming were determined from the DNA. The sample holds 110,000 to 150,000 clones, nearly 85% seen once. V usage is TRBV9 and J usage is TRBJ1-6; possibly TRBD1 for D (6 bases). The sequence derives from a human donor in a cohort sampled during active COVID-19. The specimen sequenced was peripheral blood. The CDR3 protein is CASSVSNRAGNSPLHF. The CDR3 DNA is TGTGCCAGCAGCGTATCGAACAGGGCGGGTAATTCACCCCTCCACTTT.